A selection of T cell receptor beta chains follows, all from one sample in a study of TIL therapy for anti-PD-1-resistant metastatic lung cancer. The data were produced by immunoSEQ multiplex PCR, yet TCRdb's version contains in-frame clones alone and is incomplete. The sample holds under 70,000 clones, around four fifths seen once. The specimen was blood, collected at baseline. The receptors shown here come from a person aged 25-85 years with non-small cell lung cancer. Each CDR3 is given with its conserved first and last residue. Fields, in order: D gene, J gene, V gene, clone size, CDR3 length, CDR3 protein, CDR3 DNA. A D gene is named only where the DNA matches it firmly. Not all rows give a size; the values are once, few, many and, for expanded clones, a class.

>TRBD1|TRBJ1-2|TRBV28|.|14
CASSLGQGAPGYTF
TGTGCCAGCAGTTTGGGACAGGGGGCGCCGGGCTACACCTTC
>TRBD2|TRBJ2-7|TRBV5-5|.|17
CASSLVFGVAGTYEQYF
TGTGCCAGCAGCTTGGTATTTGGAGTAGCGGGTACCTACGAGCAGTACTTC
>TRBD1|TRBJ1-2|TRBV28|.|14
CASSLVGQIYGYTF
TGTGCCAGCAGTTTAGTGGGACAGATCTATGGCTACACCTTC
>TRBD1|TRBJ1-2|TRBV5-1|.|14
CASRRTGGDYGYTF
TGCGCCAGCAGACGTACAGGGGGCGACTATGGCTACACCTTC
>.|TRBJ1-2|TRBV5-5|.|15
CASSQRGVLGYGYTF
TGTGCCAGCAGCCAAAGAGGGGTACTCGGCTATGGCTACACCTTC
>.|TRBJ2-1|TRBV5-5|.|11
CASSFELEQFF
TGTGCCAGCAGCTTTGAGCTTGAGCAGTTCTTC
>TRBD1|TRBJ1-6|TRBV6-4|once|15
CASNGTGTANSPLHF
TGTGCCAGCAATGGAACCGGGACAGCCAATTCACCCCTCCACTTT
>.|TRBJ2-7|TRBV6-7|few|15
CASSSYRVPTYEQYF
TGTGCCAGCAGTTCGTACAGGGTACCGACCTACGAGCAGTACTTC
>TRBD2|TRBJ2-3|TRBV6-4|.|19
CASGGGEETSGTSTDTQYF
TGTGCCAGCGGGGGTGGGGAGGAGACTAGCGGGACTAGCACAGATACGCAGTATTTT
>.|TRBJ1-2|TRBV9|.|18
CASSAGTALVAATYGYTF
TGTGCCAGCAGCGCAGGTACGGCTCTGGTGGCAGCGACCTATGGCTACACCTTC
>.|TRBJ1-1|TRBV10-3|few|13
CAISERGETEAFF
TGTGCCATCAGTGAAAGGGGAGAGACTGAAGCTTTCTTT
>TRBD1|TRBJ2-1|TRBV5-1|.|16
CASSLAEGQGYNEQFF
TGCGCCAGCAGCTTGGCCGAGGGACAGGGGTACAATGAGCAGTTCTTC
>.|TRBJ1-5|TRBV6-5|.|15
CASSLNTGSGQPQHF
TGTGCCAGCAGCCTAAACACAGGCTCGGGTCAGCCCCAGCATTTT
>.|TRBJ2-6|TRBV7-8|.|17
CASSLGRRISGANVLTF
TGTGCCAGCAGCTTAGGACGGAGGATCTCTGGGGCCAACGTCCTGACTTTC
>.|TRBJ1-5|TRBV28|.|13
CATWGWRNQPQHF
TGTGCCACATGGGGGTGGCGCAATCAGCCCCAGCATTTT
>.|TRBJ1-4|TRBV2|.|17
CASSGEAGLLANEKLFF
TGTGCCAGCAGTGGGGAAGCAGGATTGTTAGCTAATGAAAAACTGTTTTTT
>.|TRBJ2-3|TRBV10-2|.|14
CASSSPGVTDTQYF
TGCGCCAGCAGCAGCCCGGGGGTCACAGATACGCAGTATTTT